This entry features one TCR beta chain sequence. What this receptor recognizes is not known. Base qualities are not at hand, and no much larger clone is one base apart. The library relied on the immunoSEQ multiplex PCR assay. For the multiplex PCR, a mixture combining 60 forward primers for TCR Vbeta segments and 13 reverse primers for TCR Jbeta segments was used. Amplification of the CDR3 region of rearranged TCR beta genes was performed with a multiplex PCR assay on genomic DNA. Amplified TCR beta libraries were sequenced as 87-base-pair reads on the Illumina HiSeq System. Concerning the study's data processing: A later analysis counted tens of millions of unique TCR beta chains across the 550 to 800 repertoires, and around 9.9 million of these chains were shared by at least two donors. To remove PCR and sequencing errors, raw reads were error-corrected and collapsed into unique sequences using a nearest-neighbor algorithm that merged closely related sequences. V, D and J gene segments were assigned by aligning CDR3 sequences to IMGT reference sequences. For a sequence to be retained, at least a six-nucleotide match to both a V gene segment and a J gene segment was required. Rearrangements were classified as productive when the CDR3 lacked stop codons and remained in frame with V and J, and all other rearrangements were classified as non-productive. Following IMGT convention, CDR3 was defined as the stretch from the second conserved V-encoded cysteine to the conserved J-encoded phenylalanine. In an earlier analysis of roughly 580 of the donors, sequences lacking an unambiguous match to a single V gene segment were excluded. In an earlier analysis of some 590 of the donors, a V segment was called functional when productive rearrangements were above 56.7%, and segregating when the standard deviation between donors exceeded 5%. A statistical classification framework was built to diagnose cytomegalovirus status from the catalog of TCR beta chain sequences. V and J gene assignment, in a later analysis, came from comparing TCR nucleotide sequences with IMGT/GENE-DB human TR gene sequences. In a later analysis, CDR3 sequences and most-parsimonious VDJ recombination scenarios were assigned using the TCRdist pipeline. In a later analysis, every TCR beta chain was defined by the combination of its CDR3 amino acid sequence and its V-gene family, and reads without a unique V-gene family were dropped. To address suspected cross-contamination and a sequencing artifact, a later analysis removed around 600 highly shared, low-generation-probability nucleotide sequences. A later analysis calculated a clonal expansion index for each public chain from normalized within-repertoire ranks of inferred template counts. In a later analysis, generation probabilities were computed using a VDJ recombination model fitted to out-of-frame rearrangements, and the results were checked against IGoR. A later analysis scored TCR-TCR, TCR-HLA and TCR-CMV co-occurrence with hypergeometric tests, applying a repertoire-size bias correction to TCR pairs. False discovery rates were estimated in a later analysis by permuting HLA or CMV assignments 20 times. A later analysis grouped co-occurring TCRs with DBSCAN, adding TCRdist sequence similarity when clustering within HLA-allele-positive subsets. Repertoires with fewer than 30,000 or more than 120,000 public chains were left out of co-occurrence clustering, as were roughly five repertoires with anomalous nucleotide sharing. TCRdb took this table from immuneACCESS and kept in-frame rearrangements with V and J called. Such tables lack part of the clones; where checked against another copy, unresolved V genes explain under half of the gap, and the rest is unexplained. V and J calls and clone size are copied from that table; D and trimming were computed from the DNA. For this sample the table gives 100,000 to 150,000 clones, of which about three quarters were detected only once. The ten most abundant clones make up about 13% of the sample.

The sample comes from a study of cytomegalovirus exposure and HLA in healthy donors (dated 2017 in TCRdb). About the full investigation: An earlier analysis of some 600 of the donors reported around 280 Gb of sequence data and 117 million unique TCR beta sequences obtained from about 179 million T cells. About 310 gigabases of sequencing data and around 87 million unique TCR sequences were included in an early release covering about 700 HLA-typed donors. The genetic ancestry cluster associated with self-reported Caucasian donors included over 80% of the 398 genotyped donors. The aim of the study was to test whether cataloging public T cell receptors could identify signatures of past pathogen exposure. The study profiled the T cell repertoires of 500 to 800 subjects by immunosequencing and related them to cytomegalovirus serostatus. Besides the first cohort of around 700 subjects, a separate validation cohort made up of over 95 different subjects was used. High-throughput TCR immunosequencing, statistical association of individual TCRs with disease status, and machine learning were combined to predict cytomegalovirus infection status. A later analysis re-analyzed previously published TCR beta repertoires from about 730 donors and added high-resolution HLA genotyping to study TCR occurrence patterns. In the later analysis, no new phenotypic data were used to find candidate immune exposures; instead, reliance was placed on TCR beta sequences and their occurrence across donors. In an earlier analysis of 587 of the donors, high-throughput TCR beta sequencing was used to judge whether each TCR beta V gene segment behaved as functional or pseudogenic. Alongside the repertoire data, information on donor age, sex, ethnicity and CMV serostatus was compiled. A later genetic analysis used genome-wide SNP genotypes for 398 of the 666 donors, treating that subset as a discovery cohort. All discovery cohort repertoires had been generated on a single sequencing platform. HLA typing covered class I and class II loci at four-digit resolution. The number of typed donors differed by locus: roughly 620-640 for A, B, C, DRB1 and DQB1; approximately 530 for DQA1; over 600 for DPA1; and about 450 for DPB1. Several DR-DQ haplotypes were handled as single units for association and clustering, since linkage in the cohort was strong. Among some 400 genotyped donors of the cohort, an average of roughly 240,000 unique TCR beta nucleotide sequences were sequenced per donor, about a sixth of them non-productive.

The paper's findings and limits, for the study overall: In a later genetic analysis, a missense DCLRE1C variant was associated with V-gene and J-gene trimming of TCR beta chains, and the association was replicated in an independent cohort. In a later analysis, HLA-associated TCR beta chains showed more clonal expansion and lower generation probabilities than non-associated chains that were equally common. In both the original and validation cohorts, the classifier was reported to diagnose cytomegalovirus status with high specificity and sensitivity. In vitro tests confirmed that a few of the cytomegalovirus-associated TCR beta chains recognize cytomegalovirus antigens. In the study, around 150 TCR beta chains were listed as associated with cytomegalovirus. While some public TCRs were present in many individuals, most TCR sequences turned up only very rarely across donors. Several of the top co-occurrence clusters appeared to be linked to parvovirus B19, influenza, CMV and Epstein-Barr virus, according to a later analysis. The 87-base-pair reads could not distinguish some IMGT-functional V segments, including TRBV6-2 and TRBV6-3, so those segments were excluded. Because counts were too low, approximately 15 rarely observed V segments, including chromosome 9 orphons, were excluded from the earlier analysis of several hundred of the donors. The only immune exposure information available for the cohort was CMV serostatus. Broadly in line with IMGT annotations, most TCR beta V segments showed up in productive rearrangements about 90% or about 30% of the time in an earlier analysis of around 550 of the donors. This cohort had only TCR beta chains sequenced, and the lack of alpha or paired-chain data limited which features could be detected. The sequencing pipeline was judged likely to have produced a cluster of highly shared sequence variants as a technical artifact. Roughly uniform sequencing depth across donors was assumed in presence/absence analyses, although this assumption may not hold. According to a later analysis, TCR association rates differed among HLA loci, with DRB1 alleles showing the most associated TCRs and HLA-C alleles showing the fewest. Compared with the roughly 700-donor mean, donors in an Asian-associated ancestry cluster had fewer N-insertions in productive TCRs, according to a later genetic analysis. A further reported finding was that TCR beta sequences accurately predicted the HLA-A and HLA-B alleles for most subjects in the first cohort. A later analysis found that most CMV-associated TCR beta chains appeared HLA-restricted, with HLA associations seemingly driven largely by CMV exposure. When HLA alleles, especially DR and DQ, strongly co-occurred, TCR associations were difficult to assign to individual alleles. According to the authors, the approach could potentially be generalized to other disease states and immunological phenotypes. Linkage disequilibrium might explain the correlated functional status among segregating V segments, but an unknown experimental factor could not be excluded. In a later analysis, about 16,000 TCR beta sequences were associated with specific HLA alleles at a false discovery rate of 0.05. Because some donors lacked HLA typing at each locus, the association tests relied only on the typed subset.

The cohort comprised approximately 700 healthy bone marrow donors. All cohort members were sampled while nominally healthy, although unrecorded immune exposures were likely present. The donor was CMV seropositive and was included in the group of some 290 seropositive cohort members. Each donor provided a peripheral blood sample, and peripheral blood mononuclear cells were used for TCR beta sequencing. Genomic DNA extraction from the blood cell samples was performed with the Qiagen DNeasy Blood Extraction Kit. V is clipped by 6 bases and J by 1 base, and the sequence between their germline boundaries is 18 bases long. CDR3 length: 16 amino acids, cysteine to phenylalanine. Solely the CDR3 DNA is kept, with 48 bases framed from the first base. The germline V gene (reference sequence) sets CDR1 to MNHEY and CDR2 to SMNVEV.

The chain joins TRBV27 to TRBJ1-2; perhaps TRBD1 is the D gene, with 6 bases matching. The sequenced material came from PBMCs. This clonotype originated in a woman between 55 and 75 years old in good health and CMV-seropositive. The nucleotide sequence is given as TGTGCCAGCAGCAAAACCCCGGGACACCTTAACTATGGCTACACCTTC. This encodes CASSKTPGHLNYGYTF.